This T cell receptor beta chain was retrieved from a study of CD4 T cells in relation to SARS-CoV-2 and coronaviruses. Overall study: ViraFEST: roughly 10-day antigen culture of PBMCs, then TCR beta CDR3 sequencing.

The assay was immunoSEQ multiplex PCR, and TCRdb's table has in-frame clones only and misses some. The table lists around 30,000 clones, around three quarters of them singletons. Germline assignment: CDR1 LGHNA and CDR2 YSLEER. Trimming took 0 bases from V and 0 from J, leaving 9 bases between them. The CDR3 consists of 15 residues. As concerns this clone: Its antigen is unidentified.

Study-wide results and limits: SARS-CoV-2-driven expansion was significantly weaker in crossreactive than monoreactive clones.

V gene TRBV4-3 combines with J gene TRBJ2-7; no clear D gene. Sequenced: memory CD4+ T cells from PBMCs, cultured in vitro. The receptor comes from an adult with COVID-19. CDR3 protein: CASSQEGLSSYEQYF. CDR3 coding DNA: TGCGCCAGCAGCCAAGAAGGTCTCAGCTCCTACGAGCAGTACTTC.